These 9 T cell receptor beta chains were sequenced from one sample in a study of patients and donors after allogeneic stem cell transplantation. TCRdb analysed the RT-PCR reads with MiXCR anew, one entry per CDR3 protein. The data show about a million distinct CDR3 sequences, with 18% seen just once and 5.5% to 6.5% held by the top ten. The sequencing sample was made of blood, either unsorted or a sorted T cell fraction (not recorded which). The source is a human donor who was either an allogeneic HSCT recipient or a stem cell or donor lymphocyte infusion donor (not recorded which). It is not recorded whose cells these are; they may come from a transplant donor.

This clonotype came up many times. The genes are TRBV20-1 and TRBJ1-5, with no clear D. Germline V gene sequence: CDR1 DFQATT, CDR2 SNEGSKA (reference sequence). V was trimmed by 5 bases and J by 0 bases, leaving 8 bases between them. The CDR3 loop spans 13 amino acids. The CDR3 DNA reads TGCAGTGCTCGGGGAGATAGCAATCAGCCCCAGCATTTT. Protein product: CSARGDSNQPQHF.

The chain carries TRBV7-9 and TRBJ2-1; 9 nucleotides match TRBD2. Germline loops: CDR1 SEHNR, CDR2 FQNEAQ (reference sequence). The V and J ends lost 3 bases and 7 bases, in that order; junction bases with no gene match: 7. There are 15 residues in the CDR3. CDR3 in amino acids: CASSLLAGLQNEQFF. The CDR3 DNA reads as TGTGCCAGCAGCTTGCTAGCGGGGCTTCAGAATGAGCAGTTCTTC. The whole variable domain, remainder taken from reference TRBV7-9 and TRBJ2-1, is DTGVSQNPRHKITKRGQNVTFRCDPISEHNRLYWYRQTLGQGPEFLTYFQNEAQLEKSRLLSDRFSAERPKGSFSTLEIQRTEQGDSAMYLCASSLLAGLQNEQFFGPGTRLTVL.

The rearrangement joins TRBV25-1 to TRBJ1-2; D is possibly TRBD1 (5 bases). Germline CDR1 is MGHDK and CDR2 is SYGVNS. The CDR3 length is 14 residues. V was trimmed by 7 bases and J by 4 bases, leaving 16 bases between them. The CDR3 region has the DNA TGTGCCAGCACCCCGACAGACCTGTTCTATGGCTACACCTTC. It encodes CASTPTDLFYGYTF.

This chain joins TRBV16 and TRBJ1-5; 7 nucleotides line up with TRBD1. The CDR3 sequence is 14 residues long. Germline V gives CDR1 KGHSY, CDR2 FQNENV. With 2 bases clipped from V and 5 bases from J, the junction kept 3 bases outside the gene matches. Here the CDR3 DNA reads TGTGCCAGCAGCCAAGGGCAGGGGGATCAGCCCCAGCATTTT. It encodes CASSQGQGDQPQHF.

This clonotype was counted ten times or more. This chain joins TRBV12-3 or TRBV12-4 and TRBJ2-2; D gene uncertain. The CDR3 loop spans 12 amino acids. Trimming stripped 5 bases from V and 3 bases from J, with 4 bases between. The CDR3 spells CASSRYTGELFF. In DNA form, the CDR3 reads TGTGCCAGCAGTCGGTACACCGGGGAGCTGTTTTTT.

This clonotype was detected a few times. J is TRBJ1-2 and V is TRBV20-1; no clear D gene. The CDR3 loop spans 14 amino acids. Trimming stripped 0 bases from V and 8 bases from J, with 16 bases between. Germline V gives CDR1 DFQATT, CDR2 SNEGSKA (reference sequence). The DNA of the CDR3 is TGCAGTGCTAGAGATAGGGTCAAGGGTGGGGGCTACACCTTC. This codes for CSARDRVKGGGYTF.

The sample holds a few counts of this clonotype. The rearrangement joins TRBV4-1 to TRBJ1-1, with no clear D. This CDR3 is built from 17 residues. Between the trimmed V and J ends, which lost 4 bases and 3 bases, there was a span of 21 bases. Germline CDR1 and CDR2: MGHRA and YSYEKL. The CDR3: CASSLHPGLGGHTEAFF. CDR3 nucleotide sequence: TGCGCCAGCAGCCTACACCCCGGTTTAGGAGGCCACACTGAAGCTTTCTTT.

The chain has TRBV5-1 and TRBJ2-3; 8 nucleotides align to TRBD2. The CDR3 covers 17 residues. Germline CDR1 reads SGHRS; CDR2 reads YFSETQ. J gave up 0 bases and V 4 bases, and 10 bases lay outside the gene matches. The CDR3 DNA is TGCGCCAGCAGCCAGGATCGGGAGGGTACTAGCACAGATACGCAGTATTTT. Translating it yields CASSQDREGTSTDTQYF.

This chain uses TRBV5-1 with TRBJ2-5, with 9 bases aligning to TRBD2. The germline V gene has CDR1 SGHRS and CDR2 YFSETQ. With 4 bases clipped from V and 4 bases from J, the junction kept 11 bases outside the gene matches. The CDR3 has 16 residues. CDR3 amino acids: CASSANPSGRTETQYF. The DNA of the CDR3 is TGCGCCAGCAGCGCTAACCCCAGCGGGAGGACAGAGACCCAGTACTTC.